The rows below give T cell receptor beta chains drawn from one sample of a study of human T cells and chemical hapten exposure. TCRdb ran MiXCR on the RACE reads and lists one entry per CDR3 protein. The sample records roughly 80,000 distinct CDR3 sequences, about 10% being singletons. The sample consisted of whole blood, taken in connection with sensitization to the hapten diphenylcyclopropenone (DPC). These receptors were taken from a woman aged 45-65 years with alopecia areata. Some clones in this sample may be carry-over from other donors' samples. The CDR3 runs from the conserved cysteine through the conserved F or W. The D gene is left open where the match is weak. Only some rows state a clone size, as once, few, many or a class for expanded clones.

clone size: few
V gene: TRBV19
J gene: TRBJ2-1
D gene: NA
CDR3 protein: CASRSGGRNEQFF

clone size: NA
V gene: TRBV29-1
J gene: TRBJ2-3
D gene: NA
CDR3 protein: CSVAPTYTQYF

clone size: NA
V gene: TRBV7-2
J gene: TRBJ2-7
D gene: TRBD2
CDR3 protein: CASSPGTSGGLFNEQYF

clone size: many
V gene: TRBV7-9
J gene: TRBJ1-2
D gene: NA
CDR3 protein: CASSLGAGGYTF

clone size: few
V gene: TRBV3-1
J gene: TRBJ2-3
D gene: TRBD2
CDR3 protein: CASSQSGLAGEDTQYF

clone size: NA
V gene: TRBV3-1
J gene: TRBJ2-7
D gene: NA
CDR3 protein: CASSQVSYEQYF

clone size: NA
V gene: TRBV4-2
J gene: TRBJ1-4
D gene: TRBD1
CDR3 protein: CASSQGFLGQLNEKLFF

clone size: few
V gene: TRBV6-1
J gene: TRBJ2-4
D gene: NA
CDR3 protein: CASSEVGRGPQYF

clone size: many
V gene: TRBV20-1
J gene: TRBJ2-3
D gene: TRBD2
CDR3 protein: CSANRGWLAGITDTQYF

clone size: many
V gene: TRBV11-2
J gene: TRBJ1-2
D gene: NA
CDR3 protein: CASSLDEGTAGYTF

clone size: many
V gene: TRBV19
J gene: TRBJ2-2
D gene: NA
CDR3 protein: CASSTGAAGELFF

clone size: NA
V gene: TRBV4-2
J gene: TRBJ2-2
D gene: TRBD1
CDR3 protein: CASSQGRQGAAGELFF

clone size: few
V gene: TRBV30
J gene: TRBJ1-5
D gene: NA
CDR3 protein: CAWGLSNQPQHF

clone size: few
V gene: TRBV6-6
J gene: TRBJ1-2
D gene: TRBD1
CDR3 protein: CASSYIGTGGDGYTF

clone size: NA
V gene: TRBV18
J gene: TRBJ2-7
D gene: NA
CDR3 protein: CASSQPGRSSYEQYF

clone size: few
V gene: TRBV6-2/TRBV6-3
J gene: TRBJ2-7
D gene: TRBD2
CDR3 protein: CASRLAGPSYEQYF

clone size: many
V gene: TRBV7-9
J gene: TRBJ2-4
D gene: TRBD1
CDR3 protein: CASSPSATGGDAKNIQYF

clone size: many
V gene: TRBV10-3
J gene: TRBJ1-3
D gene: NA
CDR3 protein: CAIGGGSSGNTIYF

clone size: few
V gene: TRBV7-9
J gene: TRBJ2-7
D gene: TRBD1
CDR3 protein: CASSVGGQGLPEQYF

clone size: NA
V gene: TRBV2
J gene: TRBJ2-1
D gene: NA
CDR3 protein: CASSPRSSGYNEQFF

clone size: many
V gene: TRBV20-1
J gene: TRBJ1-5
D gene: NA
CDR3 protein: CSARRQRGQPQHF

clone size: few
V gene: TRBV18
J gene: TRBJ1-5
D gene: NA
CDR3 protein: CASSPGLHNQPQHF

clone size: few
V gene: TRBV9
J gene: TRBJ1-1
D gene: NA
CDR3 protein: CASSGVNTEAFF

clone size: NA
V gene: TRBV24-1
J gene: TRBJ2-2
D gene: TRBD1
CDR3 protein: CASSGTGYTGELFF

clone size: NA
V gene: TRBV24-1
J gene: TRBJ2-3
D gene: NA
CDR3 protein: CATSDPSGTSKDTQYF

clone size: few
V gene: TRBV27
J gene: TRBJ1-5
D gene: TRBD1
CDR3 protein: CASSPRQGMGNQPQHF

clone size: NA
V gene: TRBV5-8
J gene: TRBJ2-6
D gene: NA
CDR3 protein: CASSLDSSGANVLTF

clone size: few
V gene: TRBV7-3
J gene: TRBJ2-3
D gene: NA
CDR3 protein: CASSLSMSTDTQYF

clone size: medium-sized
V gene: TRBV6-2/TRBV6-3
J gene: TRBJ1-2
D gene: NA
CDR3 protein: CASSRNFNYGYTF

clone size: many
V gene: TRBV7-8
J gene: TRBJ1-4
D gene: NA
CDR3 protein: CASSFPGAPEKLFF

clone size: few
V gene: TRBV28
J gene: TRBJ1-1
D gene: NA
CDR3 protein: CASSSHLGITEAFF